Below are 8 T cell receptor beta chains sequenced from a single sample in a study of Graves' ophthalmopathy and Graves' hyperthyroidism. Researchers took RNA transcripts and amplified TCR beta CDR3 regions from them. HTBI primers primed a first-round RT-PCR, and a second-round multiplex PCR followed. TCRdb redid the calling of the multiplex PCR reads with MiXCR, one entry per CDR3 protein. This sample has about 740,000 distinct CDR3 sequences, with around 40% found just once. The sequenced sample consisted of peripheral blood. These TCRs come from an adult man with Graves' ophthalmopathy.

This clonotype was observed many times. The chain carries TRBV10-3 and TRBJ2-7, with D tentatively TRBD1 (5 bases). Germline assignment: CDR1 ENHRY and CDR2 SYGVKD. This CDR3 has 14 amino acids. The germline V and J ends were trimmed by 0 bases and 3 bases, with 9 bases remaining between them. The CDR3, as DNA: TGTGCCATCAGTGAGTCAACAGGCAACTACGAGCAGTACTTC. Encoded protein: CAISESTGNYEQYF.

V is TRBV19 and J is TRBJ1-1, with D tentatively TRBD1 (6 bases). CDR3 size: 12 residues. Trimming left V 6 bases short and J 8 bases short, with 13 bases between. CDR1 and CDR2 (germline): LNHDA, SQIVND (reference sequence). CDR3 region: CASRRDIREAFF. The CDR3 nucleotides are TGTGCCAGTAGGAGGGACATCAGAGAAGCTTTCTTT.

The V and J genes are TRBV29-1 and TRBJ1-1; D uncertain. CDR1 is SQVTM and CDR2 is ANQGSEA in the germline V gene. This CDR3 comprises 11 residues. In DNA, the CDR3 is TGCAGTGTATACATAAACGCTGAAGCTTTCTTT. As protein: CSVYINAEAFF.

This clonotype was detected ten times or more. The CDR3 bases are TGTGCCATCGGCCAGGGGCCCCGTTACGAGCAGTACTTC. Protein: CAIGQGPRYEQYF. The V gene is TRBV10-3, the J gene TRBJ2-7; possibly TRBD1 for D (6 bases). Germline V lookup: CDR1 ENHRY, CDR2 SYGVKD. The V and J ends lost 8 bases and 4 bases respectively, with 15 bases between them. This CDR3 has 13 amino acids.

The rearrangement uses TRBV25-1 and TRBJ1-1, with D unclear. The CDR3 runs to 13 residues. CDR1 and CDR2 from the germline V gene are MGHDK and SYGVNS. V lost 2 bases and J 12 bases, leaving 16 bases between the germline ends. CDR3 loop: CASSEGGSGKSFF. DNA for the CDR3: TGTGCCAGCAGTGAAGGAGGGTCCGGGAAATCTTTCTTT.

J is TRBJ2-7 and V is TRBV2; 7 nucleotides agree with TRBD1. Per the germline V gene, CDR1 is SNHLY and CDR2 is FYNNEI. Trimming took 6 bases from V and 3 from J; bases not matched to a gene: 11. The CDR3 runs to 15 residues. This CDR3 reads CASRVDGTAIYEQYF. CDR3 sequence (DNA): TGTGCCAGCAGAGTTGACGGGACAGCAATCTACGAGCAGTACTTC.

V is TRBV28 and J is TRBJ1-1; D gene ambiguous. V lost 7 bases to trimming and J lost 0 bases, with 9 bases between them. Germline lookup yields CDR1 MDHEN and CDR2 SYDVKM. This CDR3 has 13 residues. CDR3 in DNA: TGTGCCAGCACGGAACCACTGAACACTGAAGCTTTCTTT. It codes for CASTEPLNTEAFF. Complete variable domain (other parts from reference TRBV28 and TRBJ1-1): DVKVTQSSRYLVKRTGEKVFLECVQDMDHENMFWYRQDPGLGLRLIYFSYDVKMKEKGDIPEGYSVSREKKERFSLILESASTNQTSMYLCASTEPLNTEAFFGQGTRLTVV.

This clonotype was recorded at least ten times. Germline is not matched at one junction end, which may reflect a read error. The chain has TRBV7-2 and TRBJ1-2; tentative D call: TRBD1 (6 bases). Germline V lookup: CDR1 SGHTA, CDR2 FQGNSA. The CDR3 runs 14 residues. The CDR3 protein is CASSLVGQTYGYTF. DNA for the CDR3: TGCGCCAGCAGCTTGGTCGGACAGACCTATGGCTACACCTTC.